The source of this T cell receptor beta chain is a study of T cell responses to AZD1222 COVID-19 vaccine (dated by TCRdb to the early 2020s). For the study in its entirety: TCR sequencing covered approximately 230 trial participants: 200 to 220 given two doses of AZD1222 and 26 given two doses of MenACWY control vaccine. Trial participants were enrolled by age into subgroups of 18-55, 56-69 and 70-plus years, and around 150, 29 and 61 TCR-sequenced participants, respectively, were included in these subgroups. Broad study findings and their caveats: Because no day 14 peak-response samples were available, repertoires were characterized only after the peak T cell response. Epitopes outside the regions mutated in the B.1.351 and B.1.1.7 variants were reportedly recognized by nearly half of the unique spike-specific TCRs. Most participants were white British and females outnumbered males, and the authors suggested that clonal diversity may have been underestimated. The vaccine-associated CD4 TCRs covered the entire spike protein, and the dominant responses fell in regions 160-218 and 743-854. Only 5 to 7 AZD1222 recipients were SARS-CoV-2 seropositive at baseline, limiting conclusions about previously exposed vaccinees. In the small 56-69-year group, the increase in depth fell short of significance, most likely because of low power. Spike-specific TCR breadth and depth rose significantly after two AZD1222 doses compared with day 0 and with MenACWY recipients.

The CDR3 goes from the cysteine to the phenylalanine over 13 residues. Only CDR3 DNA is held: 39 bases, read in frame from base 1. Per the germline V gene, MRHNA is the CDR1 and SNTAGT is the CDR2. V trim: 3 bases; J trim: 6 bases; unmatched bases: 3. The time point label corresponds to: about 28 days (+/-7) after the second vaccine dose. AZD1222 recipients given second doses at about 4 weeks or at about 12 weeks were pooled, since spike-specific TCR depth and breadth were not found to differ between the two schedules. Vaccinee samples were obtained from the UK trials COV001 and COV002, which included a single-blind randomized controlled phase 2/3 trial of AZD1222 (ChAdOx1 nCoV-19) in healthy adults. For TCRbeta chain sequencing, PBMC samples were collected from trial participants at day 0 and at day 28 after the second dose. The CDR3 regions of human TCRbeta chains were analyzed by immunosequencing. The original methods were these. Repertoire TCRs were checked for matches against a reference library of SARS-CoV-2-specific TCRs that had been generated using the MIRA antigen-specificity platform. Breadth was defined as the fraction of unique TCRs that were SARS-CoV-2-associated. Depth was defined as the fraction of total T cells that were SARS-CoV-2-associated. Using the MIRA data, each spike-specific TCR was mapped to the spike region that the TCR reacts to and placed in a CD4 or CD8 class. Log10-transformed breadth and depth values were compared by one-way ANOVA with Sidak's multiple comparisons tests. Here the immuneACCESS table is served through TCRdb, limited to in-frame sequences with V and J called. Missing clones are a known gap in these copies; in checked studies unresolved V genes cover under half, and the rest lacks a known reason. The D gene and trimming were derived from the DNA, and the V and J assignments and clone size from that table. The table for this sample lists 90,000 to 130,000 clones; about 95% of them were counted only once. Around 2.8% of the sample is in the top ten clones.

This clone was recorded only once. Its antigen specificity is not known. No base quality values were provided; no much bigger clone lies one nucleotide off. The V and J genes are TRBV6-4 and TRBJ1-2; 8 junctional bases match TRBD1. The sequence came from an adult who received the AZD1222 COVID-19 vaccine. The source was peripheral blood, collected 28 days after the second AZD1222 dose. Here the CDR3 is given as CASSEQGVNGYTF. The bases are TGTGCCAGCAGTGAACAGGGGGTCAATGGCTACACCTTC.